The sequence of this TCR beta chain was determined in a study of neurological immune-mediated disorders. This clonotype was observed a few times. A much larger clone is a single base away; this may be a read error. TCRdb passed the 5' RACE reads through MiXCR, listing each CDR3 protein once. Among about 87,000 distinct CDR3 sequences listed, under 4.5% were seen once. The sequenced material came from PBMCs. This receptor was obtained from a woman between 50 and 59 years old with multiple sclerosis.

The chain's CDR3 is CSAVKGTEDSHLHF. In DNA, the CDR3 is TGCAGTGCTGTTAAAGGTACAGAAGATTCACACCTCCACTTT. The chain uses TRBV20-1 and TRBJ1-6; no definite D call. There are 14 residues in the CDR3. The germline CDR1 and CDR2 sequences are DFQATT and SNEGSKA (reference sequence).